These T cell receptor beta chains were read from a single sample in a study of cytomegalovirus exposure and HLA in healthy donors. Sequenced by immunoSEQ multiplex PCR; TCRdb stores in-frame clones only, minus some. The sample records fewer than 100,000 clones, less than 80% being singletons. The sequencing sample was made of PBMCs. All receptors come from a woman in her forties in good health and CMV-seropositive. Each CDR3 is given with its conserved first and last residue. The D gene is left open where the match is weak. Size values are once, few and many counts, or a class for expanded clones, and some rows have none.

clone_size j_call v_call d_call cdr3_aa cdr3_nt
- TRBJ1-2 TRBV7-2 - CASSLTRDYGYTF TGTGCCAGCAGCTTAACCCGGGACTATGGCTACACCTTC
- TRBJ2-7 TRBV5-5 - CASSLKGNSYEQYF TGTGCCAGCAGCTTGAAGGGGAACTCTTACGAGCAGTACTTC
- TRBJ1-3 TRBV29-1 TRBD1 CSAQTGAGNTIYF TGCAGCGCACAGACAGGGGCTGGAAACACCATATATTTT
- TRBJ2-1 TRBV5-8 TRBD1 CASSFSAGGGSYNEQFF TGTGCCAGCAGCTTTAGCGCAGGGGGCGGATCCTACAATGAGCAGTTCTTC
once TRBJ1-4 TRBV28 - CASGGRGGYEKLFF TGTGCCAGCGGCGGGCGGGGAGGATATGAAAAACTGTTTTTT
- TRBJ1-5 TRBV10-2 - CASSESRGNQPQHF TGCGCCAGCAGTGAGTCTCGGGGGAATCAGCCCCAGCATTTT
- TRBJ2-2 TRBV7-9 - CASSLIHLWRSNTGELFF TGTGCCAGCAGCTTAATCCATCTATGGCGGAGTAACACCGGGGAGCTGTTTTTT
- TRBJ2-7 TRBV5-1 TRBD2 CASSLTTSGNEQYF TGCGCCAGCAGCTTGACGACTAGCGGGAACGAGCAGTACTTC
- TRBJ1-1 TRBV6-1 - CASRLQGEAFF TGTGCCAGCAGGCTACAGGGTGAAGCTTTCTTT
- TRBJ1-1 TRBV6-6 TRBD1 CASSSPDRKAFF TGTGCCAGCAGTTCACCGGACAGGAAAGCTTTCTTT
- TRBJ2-5 TRBV10-3 - CAISEYSQETQYF TGTGCCATCAGTGAATACAGCCAAGAGACCCAGTACTTC
- TRBJ2-7 TRBV5-1 - CASSLEGRAYEQYF TGCGCCAGCAGCTTGGAGGGCAGGGCCTACGAGCAGTACTTC
- TRBJ2-7 TRBV5-1 TRBD2 CASSLATSGPYEQYF TGCGCCAGCAGCTTGGCCACTAGCGGACCCTACGAGCAGTACTTC
- TRBJ2-7 TRBV6-6 - CASSYSQVNEQYF TGTGCCAGCAGTTACTCACAAGTGAACGAGCAGTACTTC
few TRBJ1-2 TRBV10-2 - CASTGEVRRASGYTF TGCGCCAGCACCGGGGAGGTTCGCAGGGCGAGTGGCTACACCTTC
- TRBJ1-2 TRBV19 TRBD1 CASSLGYTGAAYGYTF TGTGCCAGTAGTCTAGGATACACAGGGGCGGCCTATGGCTACACCTTC
- TRBJ2-5 TRBV9 TRBD2 CASSVLAGEGETQYF TGTGCCAGCAGCGTACTAGCGGGAGAAGGCGAGACCCAGTACTTC
- TRBJ1-2 TRBV4-1 - CASSQDPTGRSYGYTF TGCGCCAGCAGCCAAGATCCAACAGGGAGAAGCTATGGCTACACCTTC
- TRBJ2-3 TRBV10-1 TRBD1 CASRADRAGDTQYF TGCGCCAGCAGGGCCGACAGGGCCGGAGATACGCAGTATTTT
- TRBJ2-1 TRBV30 - CAWSVLGEQFF TGTGCCTGGAGTGTACTAGGTGAGCAGTTCTTC
- TRBJ2-5 TRBV13 TRBD2 CASSSLLDTSEEETQYF TGTGCCAGCAGCTCGCTACTCGACACTAGCGAGGAAGAGACCCAGTACTTC
- TRBJ1-1 TRBV19 - CASSIYVNTEAFF TGTGCCAGTAGTATCTACGTCAACACTGAAGCTTTCTTT
- TRBJ2-1 TRBV7-8 TRBD2 CASSPTAGVPFF TGTGCCAGCAGCCCTACCGCGGGAGTGCCGTTCTTC
- TRBJ2-7 TRBV4-1 TRBD2 CASSQTTSGSSYEQYF TGCGCCAGCAGCCAGACGACTAGCGGGAGCTCCTACGAGCAGTACTTC
once TRBJ2-6 TRBV5-1 - CASRLDLGRANVLTF TGCGCCAGCAGACTAGACTTAGGGAGGGCCAACGTCCTGACTTTC